This entry lists 14 T cell receptor beta chains sequenced from one sample in a study of shared clonotypes between healthy human individuals. Method: immunoSEQ multiplex PCR; TCRdb's copy keeps in-frame clones and lacks some. The table has more than 200,000 clones, 60% to 70% seen once. The source material was memory CD4+ T cells sorted from blood. Stated subset: CD45RA-negative fraction. These TCRs come from a man in his thirties or forties in good health.

The chain is built from TRBV6-5 and TRBJ2-3; 7 bases map to TRBD1. Losses at the gene ends were 7 bases for V and 2 bases for J; bases not matched to a gene: 6. From germline, CDR1 is MNHEY and CDR2 SVGAGI. The CDR3 has 14 residues. CDR3 in amino acids: CASTWDRNTDTQYF. The CDR3 DNA is TGTGCCAGCACCTGGGACAGAAACACAGATACGCAGTATTTT.

The chain combines TRBV7-9 with TRBJ2-3, with D perhaps matching TRBD2 (5 bases). Germline CDR1 reads SEHNR; CDR2 reads FQNEAQ (reference sequence). CDR3 length: 14 amino acids. V dropped 4 bases and J dropped 2 bases, with 10 bases sitting between them. This CDR3 is CASSSLANTDTQYF. In DNA, the CDR3 is TGTGCCAGCAGCTCCTTAGCGAACACAGATACGCAGTATTTT. The variable domain in full, with the rest retrieved from reference TRBV7-9 and TRBJ2-3, is DTGVSQNPRHKITKRGQNVTFRCDPISEHNRLYWYRQTLGQGPEFLTYFQNEAQLEKSRLLSDRFSAERPKGSFSTLEIQRTEQGDSAMYLCASSSLANTDTQYFGPGTRLTVL.

Of note for this clone: A much larger clone differs from this one at a single base, so this may be a read error. The same CDR3 also results from other DNA sequences found in this sample. V and J are TRBV28 and TRBJ2-2; tentatively, D is TRBD1 or TRBD2 (7 bases each). The CDR3 loop spans 13 amino acids. Germline V gene lookup returns CDR1 MDHEN and CDR2 SYDVKM. The CDR3 sequence is CASRGGYVGELFF. In DNA form, the CDR3 reads TGCGCCAGCAGGGGGGGCTATGTCGGGGAGCTGTTTTTT.

The gene calls are TRBV4-3 and TRBJ2-1; D might be TRBD2 (6 bases). Germline CDR1 is LGHNA and CDR2 is YSLEER. The CDR3 is 15 amino acids. Between the trimmed V and J ends, which lost 1 base and 1 base, there was a span of 8 bases. The CDR3 sequence: CASSQGRGSYNEQFF. In DNA form, the CDR3 reads TGCGCCAGCAGCCAAGGGCGGGGTTCCTACAATGAGCAGTTCTTC.

The chain couples TRBV27 to TRBJ1-5, with 7 bases that match TRBD1. Germline V lookup: CDR1 MNHEY, CDR2 SMNVEV (reference sequence). The CDR3 consists of 15 residues. V was clipped by 5 bases and J by 0 bases; unmatched bases: 4. In DNA, the CDR3 is TGTGCCAGCAGTCGGGGGACAGATAGCAATCAGCCCCAGCATTTT. This encodes CASSRGTDSNQPQHF.

As to this clone: This sequence is one base from a far larger clone and is likely a read error. The J gene is TRBJ1-5, the V gene TRBV7-8; 7 bases match TRBD1. CDR1 and CDR2 from the germline V gene are SGHVS and FQNEAQ. CDR3 length equals 15 residues. DNA of the CDR3: TGTGCCAGCAGCCCGAGGGACAGACCGAATCAGTCCCAGCATTTT. Translating gives CASSPRDRPNQSQHF.

V is TRBV2 and J is TRBJ1-1; D gene ambiguous. V gave up 3 bases and J gave up 6 bases, with 11 bases separating them. Germline V gene sequence: CDR1 SNHLY, CDR2 FYNNEI. The CDR3 has 13 amino acids. The CDR3 here is CASSDSAGSEAFF. For the CDR3, the DNA is TGTGCCAGCAGTGATTCAGCGGGTTCTGAAGCTTTCTTT. The whole variable domain, filled in from reference TRBV2 and TRBJ1-1, reads EPEVTQTPSHQVTQMGQEVILRCVPISNHLYFYWYRQILGQKVEFLVSFYNNEISEKSEIFDDQFSVERPDGSNFTLKIRSTKLEDSAMYFCASSDSAGSEAFFGQGTRLTVV.

This clone has a handful of counts. The V gene is TRBV28, the J gene TRBJ2-2; 7 positions match TRBD1. Germline CDR1 MDHEN, CDR2 SYDVKM. Trimming cost V 8 bases and J 4 bases; bases outside gene matches: 4. The CDR3 is 13 amino acids. The chain's CDR3 is CASLRGITGELFF. The CDR3 DNA reads as TGTGCCAGCCTCAGGGGGATCACCGGGGAGCTGTTTTTT.

This rearrangement joins TRBV11-2 to TRBJ2-6; D unclear. CDR1 SGHAT and CDR2 FQNNGV come from the germline V gene. V lost 5 bases and J 2 bases, leaving 10 bases between the germline ends. This CDR3 contains 15 residues. In DNA, the CDR3 is TGTGCCAGCAGCCGCGACCGAGCTGGGGCCAACGTCCTGACTTTC. This sequence encodes CASSRDRAGANVLTF.

The chain couples TRBV5-6 to TRBJ2-1; D is uncertain. The CDR3 contains 15 residues. In germline, CDR1 is SGHDT, CDR2 YYEEEE. V shed 0 bases and J shed 2 bases, with 9 bases lying between them. CDR3 amino acids: CASSLAPNTYNEQFF. CDR3 sequence (DNA): TGTGCCAGCAGCTTGGCCCCGAATACCTACAATGAGCAGTTCTTC. Looking up the rest from reference TRBV5-6 and TRBJ2-1 gives the full variable domain: DAGVTQSPTHLIKTRGQQVTLRCSPKSGHDTVSWYQQALGQGPQFIFQYYEEEERQRGNFPDRFSGHQFPNYSSELNVNALLLGDSALYLCASSLAPNTYNEQFFGPGTRLTVL.

The V gene is TRBV7-2, the J gene TRBJ1-1; D perhaps matches TRBD1 (5 bases). The length of the CDR3 is 15 residues. Trimming pared 6 bases from V and 1 base from J, leaving 15 bases between. Looked up from germline, CDR1 is SGHTA and CDR2 is FQGNSA. This chain's CDR3 is CASSPDGGRNTEAFF. CDR3 nucleotide sequence: TGTGCCAGCAGTCCGGACGGGGGGAGGAACACTGAAGCTTTCTTT.

The chain couples TRBV25-1 to TRBJ2-7; perhaps TRBD1 as D (5 bases). Germline lookup yields CDR1 MGHDK and CDR2 SYGVNS. The CDR3 loop spans 13 amino acids. V was pared by 4 bases and J by 2 bases, with 9 bases between. CDR3 nucleotides: TGTGCCAGCAGTGTAGGGGCTACCTACGAGCAGTACTTC. It encodes CASSVGATYEQYF.

The V call is TRBV6-1, the J call TRBJ1-2, with D uncertain. The CDR3 covers 14 residues. Deletions cut 7 bases from V and 7 bases from J, with 19 bases between. CDR1 is MNHNS, CDR2 SASEGT, per germline. In DNA form, the CDR3 reads TGTGCCAGCACTAGGGAGGAGGGAGTCATTGGCTACACCTTC. This translates into CASTREEGVIGYTF.

This sequence joins TRBV11-2 and TRBJ2-6, with a tentative D call TRBD2 (6 bases). The CDR3 is 18 amino acids. V was trimmed by 2 bases and J by 0 bases, leaving 14 bases between them. The germline gives CDR1 SGHAT, CDR2 FQNNGV. As DNA, the CDR3 is TGTGCCAGCAGCTTATCCCCAGCGGGTCCCTCTGGGGCCAACGTCCTGACTTTC. Its protein is CASSLSPAGPSGANVLTF.